This TCR beta chain was retrieved from a study of control samples from healthy donors and cancer patients. Data came from immunoSEQ multiplex PCR; TCRdb stores just in-frame clones and leaves some out. The table includes tens of thousands of clones, about 83% detected once. This CDR3 spans 15 amino acids. Trimming removed 3 bases from V and 0 bases from J, with 12 bases in between. Germline CDR1 and CDR2: GTSNPN and SVGIG (reference sequence). The sample consisted of PBMCs. The receptor's source is a woman aged 40 to 49 with lung cancer. This chain links TRBV30 with TRBJ2-1; either TRBD1 or TRBD2 may fit D (5 bases each). Here the CDR3 DNA reads TGTGCCTGGAGCTTGGGGGATGGCTCCTACAATGAGCAGTTCTTC. It encodes CAWSLGDGSYNEQFF.